These 15 T cell receptor beta chains came from one sample sequenced in a study of blood T cells in healthy people across ages. The second PCR ran about 6 to 12 cycles with a sample-barcoded 5' primer and J-beta primers. In TCRdb, the 5' RACE reads were re-called with MiXCR into one record per CDR3 protein. The sample holds 550,000 to 750,000 distinct CDR3 sequences, roughly 21% seen once. Sequencing used blood. These TCRs come from a man aged 65-85 years in good health.

Only a few counts were recorded for this clonotype. The rearrangement joins TRBV6-1 to TRBJ2-2; 9 nucleotides match TRBD1. The germline V gene encodes CDR1 MNHNS and CDR2 SASEGT. The J segment lost 4 bases and the V segment lost 6 bases, leaving 6 bases of the junction unmatched. The CDR3 consists of 15 residues. CDR3 residues: CASSPGTGITGELFF. The CDR3 region has the DNA TGTGCCAGCAGCCCCGGGACAGGGATCACCGGGGAGCTGTTTTTT.

This clonotype appeared a few times. Since no conserved phenylalanine or tryptophan closes the CDR3, a read error is the likely cause. The rearrangement uses TRBV28 and TRBJ1-2; D is unclear. This CDR3 region has 12 residues. Germline V gives CDR1 MDHEN, CDR2 SYDVKM. Trimming shortened V by 6 bases and J by 8 bases, and 13 bases separated the two germline ends. In DNA, the CDR3 is TGTGCCAGCAGCGGACCCATGGAGGGCTACACCCTC. This translates into CASSGPMEGYTL.

The chain is built from TRBV11-2 and TRBJ2-1; D possibly uses TRBD1 or TRBD2 (5 bases each). The CDR3 extends over 14 amino acids. The germline V gene has CDR1 SGHAT and CDR2 FQNNGV. V lost 7 bases and J lost 8, with 18 bases in between. CDR3 sequence: CASNWAGAKDEQFF. CDR3 in DNA: TGTGCCAGCAATTGGGCCGGGGCCAAGGATGAGCAGTTCTTC.

A few counts support this clonotype. The J gene is TRBJ2-7, the V gene TRBV5-1; 7 bases line up with TRBD1. With the DNA end fitting TRBJ2-1 better, the J assignment may be wrong. This CDR3 is 15 amino acids long. CDR1 and CDR2 from the germline V gene are SGHRS and YFSETQ. This CDR3 is CASNRQGGIQNEQFF. The DNA of the CDR3 is TGCGCCAGCAATCGACAGGGTGGAATACAGAATGAGCAGTTCTTC.

This rearrangement joins TRBV14 to TRBJ2-3, with D perhaps assigned TRBD1 or TRBD2 (5 bases each). Per the germline V gene, CDR1 is SGHDN and CDR2 is FVKESK. Trimming shortened V by 0 bases and J by 0 bases, and 13 bases separated the two germline ends. CDR3 length equals 17 residues. The CDR3 region is CASSQEDRLYSTDTQYF. Here the CDR3 DNA reads TGTGCCAGCAGCCAAGAAGACAGACTATATAGCACAGATACGCAGTATTTT.

The chain combines TRBV12-3 or TRBV12-4 with TRBJ2-5; 9 bases fit TRBD1. The J call may be incorrect, as the DNA end agrees better with TRBJ2-1. CDR3 size: 16 residues. The DNA for the CDR3 is TGTGCCAGCATCCCCCGGGGGACAGGGCCCTACAATGAGCAGTTCTTC. Residues: CASIPRGTGPYNEQFF.

CDR3 in DNA: TGTGCCAGCAGCTTGGTAGCGGGAGTAGGCGGGGAGCTGTTTTTT. Amino acids: CASSLVAGVGGELFF. The genes are TRBV7-8 and TRBJ2-2; 9 nucleotides line up with TRBD2. Germline V lookup: CDR1 SGHVS, CDR2 FQNEAQ. CDR3 length: 15 residues. V shed 3 bases, J shed 7 bases, and the junction held 6 bases outside the gene matches.

The V gene is TRBV18, the J gene TRBJ2-7; 9 bases agree with TRBD1. The CDR3 runs 15 residues. With V trimmed by 3 bases and J by 2 bases, 5 bases remained unmatched. Germline V gene sequence: CDR1 KGHSH, CDR2 LQKENI. The CDR3 protein is CASSPRTGDTYEQYF. The CDR3 nucleotides read TGTGCCAGCTCACCTAGGACAGGGGACACCTACGAGCAGTACTTC. The full variable domain, in which reference TRBV18 and TRBJ2-7 provide the parts outside the CDR3, is NAGVMQNPRHLVRRRGQEARLRCSPMKGHSHVYWYRQLPEEGLKFMVYLQKENIIDESGMPKERFSAEFPKEGPSILRIQQVVRGDSAAYFCASSPRTGDTYEQYFGPGTRLTVT.

Comments on this clonotype: The junction and the germline gene differ at one end; a read error may be behind it. The rearrangement joins TRBV6-1 to TRBJ1-2, with D unclear. This CDR3 has 16 residues. Germline V gene lookup returns CDR1 MNHNS and CDR2 SASEGT. This CDR3 reads CASTPSRWNLNYDYTF. The CDR3 DNA follows: TGTGCCAGCACCCCCTCCCGTTGGAACCTTAACTATGACTACACCTTC.

The chain carries TRBV30 and TRBJ2-5, with 8 bases aligning to TRBD1. The CDR3 length is 15 residues. CDR1 is GTSNPN and CDR2 is SVGIG in the germline V gene (reference sequence). Trimming took 2 bases from V and 3 from J; bases not matched to a gene: 8. This chain's CDR3 is CAWSLRGHPKETQYF. The DNA of the CDR3 is TGTGCCTGGAGTCTCAGGGGGCACCCCAAAGAGACCCAGTACTTC. The complete variable domain, with remaining parts taken from reference TRBV30 and TRBJ2-5, reads SQTIHQWPATLVQPVGSPLSLECTVEGTSNPNLYWYRQAAGRGLQLLFYSVGIGQISSEVPQNLSASRPQDRQFILSSKKLLLSDSGFYLCAWSLRGHPKETQYFGPGTRLLVL.

This clonotype was seen only a few times. The chain is built from TRBV20-1 and TRBJ1-3; D is unresolved. V shed 5 bases and J shed 0 bases, with 5 bases lying between them. The CDR3 is 12 amino acids. Germline CDR1 reads DFQATT; CDR2 reads SNEGSKA (reference sequence). CDR3 residues: CSALISGNTIYF. CDR3 bases: TGCAGTGCTCTAATCTCTGGAAACACCATATATTTT.

The chain links TRBV20-1 to TRBJ1-1; TRBD1 might be the D (6 bases). Trimming left V 7 bases short and J 6 bases short, with 21 bases between. This CDR3 is built from 14 residues. Germline-derived CDR1 and CDR2 are DFQATT and SNEGSKA (reference sequence). CDR3 sequence (DNA): TGCAGTGTCCCGAGGGGGAGTGGGCTCCCTGAAGCTTTCTTT. As protein: CSVPRGSGLPEAFF.

Only a few counts were recorded for this clonotype. The chain links TRBV5-6 to TRBJ2-4; D gene uncertain. This CDR3 spans 14 amino acids. Germline V gene data show CDR1 as SGHDT and CDR2 as YYEEEE. The ends were cut back, 4 bases at V and 3 bases at J, with 11 bases in the middle. The CDR3 here is CASSLPADKNIQYF. The CDR3 nucleotides read TGTGCCAGCAGCCTGCCCGCTGACAAAAACATTCAGTACTTC.

The sample holds many counts of this clonotype. The chain links TRBV28 to TRBJ2-2, with D perhaps TRBD1 (5 bases). Germline CDR1 and CDR2: MDHEN and SYDVKM. V lost 7 bases, J lost 5 bases, and 11 bases lay in between. CDR3 size: 13 residues. The CDR3 sequence: CASIQGRTGELFF. In DNA form, the CDR3 reads TGTGCCAGCATTCAGGGTCGGACCGGGGAGCTGTTTTTT. The whole variable domain, remainder taken from reference TRBV28 and TRBJ2-2, is DVKVTQSSRYLVKRTGEKVFLECVQDMDHENMFWYRQDPGLGLRLIYFSYDVKMKEKGDIPEGYSVSREKKERFSLILESASTNQTSMYLCASIQGRTGELFFGEGSRLTVL.

This clonotype was counted a few times. The chain combines TRBV12-3 or TRBV12-4 with TRBJ1-1, with D possibly matching TRBD1 (6 bases). V shed 4 bases and J shed 7 bases, with 13 bases lying between them. This CDR3 has 13 amino acids. CDR3 sequence: CASSSNRDYEAFF. The CDR3 region has the DNA TGTGCCAGCAGTTCAAACAGGGATTATGAAGCTTTCTTT.